This is a list of T cell receptor beta chains from one sample in a study of blood T cell repertoires in COVID-19. Measured with immunoSEQ multiplex PCR; TCRdb has only the in-frame clones, and not every one. In the table there are approximately 170,000 clones, 80% to 90% of which are singletons. The sequenced sample was peripheral blood. The receptors were gathered from a man younger than 45 with acute or convalescent COVID-19. Both conserved end residues are part of each CDR3. A D gene is named only where the DNA matches it firmly. Where a row states a size, it is once, few, many or the class of an expanded clone; other rows omit it.

V	J	size	D	CDR3
TRBV5-1	TRBJ1-2	few	NA	CASSLQGNGYTF
TRBV6-2/TRBV6-3	TRBJ1-5	NA	NA	CASSYHGVNQPQHF
TRBV28	TRBJ1-1	NA	NA	CASSSTGQRVGTEAFF
TRBV12-5	TRBJ2-5	once	NA	CASGLAGGRETQYF
TRBV11-2	TRBJ2-1	NA	TRBD2	CASSPGISGSQEQFF
TRBV6-5	TRBJ1-2	NA	TRBD1	CASRRDSGYTF
TRBV7-3	TRBJ2-1	NA	TRBD2	CASSLYPITSGNNEQFF
TRBV28	TRBJ1-5	NA	TRBD1	CASSPPTGTGQPQHF
TRBV18	TRBJ2-3	NA	NA	CASSPERRTDTQYF
TRBV5-1	TRBJ1-2	NA	TRBD1	CASSSTGRGPDGYTF
TRBV30	TRBJ1-2	few	NA	CAWSRGGNYGYTF
TRBV7-8	TRBJ1-1	NA	TRBD1	CASSLAQVRGLNTEAFF
TRBV5-3	TRBJ1-1	NA	NA	CARSGTTGAVTFF
TRBV7-2	TRBJ2-1	once	TRBD2	CASSLVGLAGGRGEQFF
TRBV7-2	TRBJ2-5	NA	TRBD1	CASSLGTGARETQYF
TRBV3-1/TRBV3-2	TRBJ2-1	NA	TRBD2	CASSLQRAGGPVEQFF
TRBV5-1	TRBJ2-2	once	NA	CASSLGTNNTGELFF
TRBV7-6	TRBJ2-3	NA	NA	CASSLWGTPGDTQYF
TRBV7-2	TRBJ1-1	NA	NA	CASSLDGGLNTEAFF
TRBV27	TRBJ1-1	NA	NA	CASYVPGNTEAFF
TRBV30	TRBJ2-4	NA	NA	CAWSDGARMVIQYF
TRBV7-9	TRBJ2-7	NA	TRBD2	CASSLSGSSYEQYF
TRBV10-3	TRBJ2-3	NA	TRBD2	CAISLAGGKGDTQYF